This T cell receptor beta chain is drawn from a study of CD8 T cells in ankylosing spondylitis. Study results and caveats: Characteristic, it appeared, of ankylosing spondylitis blood was a TCR beta motif of several highly homologous variants. CD8+ by phenotype, disease-linked clones were relatively rare in peripheral blood. In reactive arthritis synovial fluid and blood, some motif variants had been reported before. Significant enrichment of disease-linked clones was reportedly seen in matched ankylosing spondylitis synovial fluid.

Libraries for TCR beta were made by quantitative 5'-RACE with molecular barcodes. TCRdb reprocessed the 5' RACE reads with MiXCR, giving one entry per CDR3 protein. The sample carries 200,000 to 250,000 distinct CDR3 sequences, roughly 18% recorded once. Only a few counts were recorded for this clonotype. Its target is unknown. The ends lost 4 bases at V and 6 bases at J; junction bases unmatched: 9. Germline V gene sequence: CDR1 LGHDT, CDR2 YNNKEL (reference sequence). The CDR3 is 16 residues long. Sequencing used blood, either unsorted or a sorted T cell fraction (not recorded which). The TCR was taken from a male donor with ankylosing spondylitis. The gene calls are TRBV3-1 and TRBJ1-5; 10 positions match TRBD1. CDR3 amino acids: CASSPTGTGVRQPQHF. The CDR3 bases are TGTGCCAGCAGCCCAACCGGGACAGGGGTCCGTCAGCCCCAGCATTTT. Complete variable domain (other parts from reference TRBV3-1 and TRBJ1-5): DTAVSQTPKYLVTQMGNDKSIKCEQNLGHDTMYWYKQDSKKFLKIMFSYNNKELIINETVPNRFSPKSPDKAHLNLHINSLELGDSAVYFCASSPTGTGVRQPQHFGDGTRLSIL.